One sample yielded the 16 T cell receptor beta chains listed below, sequenced in a study of blood T cell repertoires in COVID-19. Here immunoSEQ multiplex PCR was the method, and the copy in TCRdb shows in-frame clones only, minus some. In the table there are around 310,000 clones, about 90% of which are singletons. The specimen was peripheral blood. These TCRs come from a woman in her forties with COVID-19, enrolled during active disease.

This clone was observed a handful of times. The gene calls are TRBV6-5 and TRBJ1-3, with D unclear. The germline V gene has CDR1 MNHEY and CDR2 SVGAGI. CDR3 length: 14 residues. Trimming stripped 10 bases from V and 4 bases from J, with 17 bases between. The CDR3 is CAIQRSPEGNTIYF. Written as DNA, the CDR3 is TGTGCCATACAGCGGAGCCCCGAAGGAAACACCATATATTTT.

The chain uses TRBV6-4 and TRBJ1-6; the match to TRBD1 covers 9 bases. Germline V gene lookup returns CDR1 MRHNA and CDR2 SNTAGT. There are 15 residues in the CDR3. Losses at the gene ends were 0 bases for V and 8 bases for J; bases not matched to a gene: 2. The CDR3: CASSDSGQGDSPLHF. Here the CDR3 DNA reads TGTGCCAGCAGTGACTCGGGACAGGGAGATTCACCCCTCCACTTT.

In nucleotides, the CDR3 is TGTGCCAGCAGCTTGGGATCAGGGGTGAACACTGAAGCTTTCTTT. Translation gives CASSLGSGVNTEAFF. J is TRBJ1-1 and V is TRBV5-8; maybe TRBD1 (6 bases). Germline assignment: CDR1 SGHTS and CDR2 YDEGEE. V was pared by 0 bases and J by 0 bases, with 9 bases between. This CDR3 has 15 amino acids.

The sample holds one count of this clone. The V call is TRBV3-1 (or the pseudogene TRBV3-2), the J call TRBJ2-1, with 7 bases identical to TRBD2. V gave up 4 bases and J gave up 4 bases; unmatched junction bases: 7. Per the germline V gene, CDR1 is LGHDT and CDR2 is YNNKEL (reference sequence). This CDR3 has 15 amino acids. The CDR3 DNA follows: TGTGCCAGCAGCCCCTGGGGGGGTGCATACAATGAGCAGTTCTTC. It yields the protein CASSPWGGAYNEQFF.

The rearrangement joins TRBV29-1 to TRBJ2-1; the D gene is possibly TRBD1 (5 bases). Germline CDR1 is SQVTM and CDR2 is ANQGSEA. CDR3 size: 15 residues. The V end was cut by 4 bases, the J end by 0 bases, with 13 bases between. The CDR3 spells CSVVAQASSYNEQFF. As DNA, the CDR3 is TGCAGCGTTGTAGCACAGGCCAGCTCCTACAATGAGCAGTTCTTC.

The chain uses TRBV28 and TRBJ1-6; 9 bases match TRBD1. This CDR3 is 14 amino acids long. In germline, CDR1 is MDHEN, CDR2 SYDVKM. The V and J ends lost 6 bases and 7 bases, in that order; junction bases with no gene match: 4. CDR3 protein: CASSRTGVNSPLHF. Here the CDR3 DNA reads TGTGCCAGCAGCCGGACAGGGGTGAATTCACCCCTCCACTTT.

V is TRBV9 and J is TRBJ2-3; 8 bases fit TRBD1. Trimming took 4 bases from V and 2 from J; bases not matched to a gene: 3. CDR1 and CDR2 (germline): SGDLS, YYNGEE. The CDR3 has 14 residues. The chain's CDR3 is CASSLQGVTDTQYF. Written as DNA, the CDR3 is TGTGCCAGCAGCCTACAGGGGGTCACAGATACGCAGTATTTT.

V and J are TRBV7-9 and TRBJ2-7, with 9 nucleotides matching TRBD2. V was pared by 5 bases and J by 0 bases, with 17 bases of the junction left unmatched. The CDR3 has 19 residues. Germline values: CDR1 SEHNR, CDR2 FQNEAQ (reference sequence). In DNA form, the CDR3 reads TGTGCCAGCAGCCCAAGAATTGGAGCGGGGGGCTTCAGCTCCTACGAGCAGTACTTC. This gives the protein CASSPRIGAGGFSSYEQYF.

The chain joins TRBV28 to TRBJ1-3; TRBD1 agrees at 8 bases. Germline trimming cut 5 bases from V and 0 bases from J; bases unmatched to any gene: 6. Germline V gives CDR1 MDHEN, CDR2 SYDVKM. The CDR3 has 16 residues. CDR3 protein: CASSPGGEPSGNTIYF. The CDR3 nucleotides read TGTGCCAGCAGTCCAGGGGGCGAACCCTCTGGAAACACCATATATTTT.

The CDR3 reads CASSLVPGYGEKLFF. As DNA, the CDR3 is TGTGCCAGCAGCCTGGTCCCAGGGTACGGTGAAAAACTGTTTTTT. The V call is TRBV5-5, the J call TRBJ1-4, with a tentative D call TRBD1 (5 bases). V lost 4 bases and J 7 bases, leaving 17 bases between the germline ends. Germline-derived CDR1 and CDR2 are SGHKS and YYEKEE (reference sequence). This CDR3 is 15 amino acids long.

The rearrangement uses TRBV5-4 and TRBJ2-1; D perhaps matches TRBD2 (5 bases). There are 15 residues in the CDR3. Trimming pared 1 base from V and 3 bases from J, leaving 11 bases between. Per germline, CDR1 SGHNT and CDR2 YYREEE (reference sequence). As DNA, the CDR3 is TGTGCCAGCAGCTTGCCGGACTGGTACTACAATGAGCAGTTCTTC. Encoded protein: CASSLPDWYYNEQFF.

The rearrangement joins TRBV30 to TRBJ2-3; TRBD2 aligns across 10 bases. Looked up from germline, CDR1 is GTSNPN and CDR2 is SVGIG (reference sequence). J lost 1 base, V lost 1 base, and 2 bases had no gene match. The CDR3 spans 15 residues. The CDR3 sequence: CAWSALAGGTDTQYF. CDR3 DNA: TGTGCCTGGAGTGCCCTAGCGGGGGGCACAGATACGCAGTATTTT.

The V call is TRBV20-1, the J call TRBJ1-1; TRBD1 matches at 10 bases. This CDR3 is 11 amino acids long. V lost 6 bases, J lost 11 bases, and 6 bases stayed unmatched. Germline assignment: CDR1 DFQATT and CDR2 SNEGSKA (reference sequence). The CDR3: CSATGGMAAFF. The DNA for the CDR3 is TGCAGTGCGACAGGGGGCATGGCGGCTTTCTTT.

This clone was seen once. V is TRBV9 and J is TRBJ1-1; D might be TRBD1 (5 bases). CDR1 and CDR2 (germline): SGDLS, YYNGEE. This CDR3 comprises 14 residues. Trimming cost V 2 bases and J 6 bases, with 14 bases left between them. CDR3 coding DNA: TGTGCCAGCAGCGTGGTTGGAGGGGCCCCTGAAGCTTTCTTT. Protein sequence: CASSVVGGAPEAFF.

The gene calls are TRBV3-1 (or the pseudogene TRBV3-2) and TRBJ2-2; 11 nucleotides line up with TRBD1. The germline gives CDR1 LGHDT, CDR2 YNNKEL (reference sequence). After removal of 5 bases from V and 6 bases from J, the junction contained 8 bases not matched to a gene. This CDR3 region has 16 residues. CDR3 coding DNA: TGTGCCAGCAGCTATCGGGACAGGGGGTCGGCCGGGGAGCTGTTTTTT. It yields the protein CASSYRDRGSAGELFF.

The V call is TRBV7-9, the J call TRBJ1-6, with TRBD1 identical over 9 bases. CDR1 is SEHNR and CDR2 is FQNEAQ in the germline V gene (reference sequence). The V gene end was trimmed by 5 bases and the J gene end by 9 bases; junction bases not matched to a gene: 8. The CDR3 consists of 15 residues. Here the CDR3 DNA reads TGTGCCAGCAGCCCGGACAGGGGAATCGGTTCACCCCTCCACTTT. Residues: CASSPDRGIGSPLHF.